Given below is one T cell receptor beta chain in context. This entry comes from a study of identical twins. TCRdb analysed the 5' RACE reads with MiXCR anew, one entry per CDR3 protein. The data contain 1,800,000 or so distinct CDR3 sequences, under 35% of them singletons. The germline V and J ends were trimmed by 1 base and 7 bases, with 14 bases remaining between them. The CDR3 has 14 amino acids. Germline lookup yields CDR1 DFQATT and CDR2 SNEGSKA (reference sequence). The receptor's source is a newborn girl in good health. The gene calls are TRBV20-1 and TRBJ2-1; D possibly corresponds to TRBD2 (7 bases). Specimen: cord blood. Written as DNA, the CDR3 is TGCAGTGCTAGAGGCGGGGGCTCTGGGAATGAGCAGTTCTTC. Protein sequence: CSARGGGSGNEQFF.